This T cell receptor (beta chain) was sequenced for a study of lymphopenia after photon versus proton radiotherapy. Findings and limits, study-wide: Relative stability marked proton patients; photon patients lost diversity and naive cells. Post-nadir diversity loss with photons came from oligoclonal expansion, particularly CD8+ Temra cells.

Sequencing was performed with immunoSEQ multiplex PCR; in TCRdb, only in-frame clones are kept and a portion is missing. The sample lists around 160,000 clones; roughly nine tenths were seen once. About this clone itself: The antigen is undetermined.

CDR1 and CDR2 (germline): LNHNV, YYDKDF (reference sequence). The CDR3 totals 15 residues. V was shortened by 1 base and J by 8 bases, with 15 bases between the two germline ends. Here the sequenced sample was peripheral blood, taken from a patient treated with photon-based radiotherapy. The genes are TRBV15 and TRBJ2-1; D possibly corresponds to TRBD1 (5 bases). The receptor comes from a man in his fifties or sixties with gastric cancer. The CDR3 nucleotides read TGTGCCACCAGCAGAGGGACGAAAGGGGAAGATGAGCAGTTCTTC. It translates to CATSRGTKGEDEQFF.